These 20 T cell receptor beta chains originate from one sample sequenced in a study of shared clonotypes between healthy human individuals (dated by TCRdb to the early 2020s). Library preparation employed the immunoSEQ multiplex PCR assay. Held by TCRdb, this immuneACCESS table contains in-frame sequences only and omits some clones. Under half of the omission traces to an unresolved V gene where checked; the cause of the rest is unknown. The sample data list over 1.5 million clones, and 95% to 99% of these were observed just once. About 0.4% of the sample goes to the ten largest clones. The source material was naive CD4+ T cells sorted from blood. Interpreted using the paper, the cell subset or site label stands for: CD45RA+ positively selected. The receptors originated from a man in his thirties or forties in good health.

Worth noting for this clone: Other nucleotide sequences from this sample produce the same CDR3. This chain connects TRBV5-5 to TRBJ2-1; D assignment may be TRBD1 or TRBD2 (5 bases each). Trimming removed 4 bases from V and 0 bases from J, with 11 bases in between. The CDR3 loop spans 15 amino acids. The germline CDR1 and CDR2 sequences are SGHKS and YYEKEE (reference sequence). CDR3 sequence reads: CASSRDGSSYNEQFF. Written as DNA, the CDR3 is TGTGCCAGCAGCCGGGACGGCAGCTCCTACAATGAGCAGTTCTTC.

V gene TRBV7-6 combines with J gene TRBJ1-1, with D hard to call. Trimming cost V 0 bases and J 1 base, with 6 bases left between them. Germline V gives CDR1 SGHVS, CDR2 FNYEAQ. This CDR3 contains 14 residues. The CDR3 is CASSLALKNTEAFF. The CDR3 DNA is TGTGCCAGCAGCTTAGCGTTGAAGAACACTGAAGCTTTCTTT.

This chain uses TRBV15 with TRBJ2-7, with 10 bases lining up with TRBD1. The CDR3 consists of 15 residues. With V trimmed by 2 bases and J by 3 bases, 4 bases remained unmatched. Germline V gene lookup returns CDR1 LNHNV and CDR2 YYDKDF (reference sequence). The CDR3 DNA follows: TGTGCCACCAGCAGACCGGACAGGGGGAGCTACGAGCAGTACTTC. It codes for CATSRPDRGSYEQYF.

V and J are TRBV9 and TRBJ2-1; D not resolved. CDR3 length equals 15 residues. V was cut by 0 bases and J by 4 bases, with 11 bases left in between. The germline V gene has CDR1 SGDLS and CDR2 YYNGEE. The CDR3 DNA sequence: TGTGCCAGCAGCGTAGCTACCCCCACATACAATGAGCAGTTCTTC. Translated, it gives CASSVATPTYNEQFF.

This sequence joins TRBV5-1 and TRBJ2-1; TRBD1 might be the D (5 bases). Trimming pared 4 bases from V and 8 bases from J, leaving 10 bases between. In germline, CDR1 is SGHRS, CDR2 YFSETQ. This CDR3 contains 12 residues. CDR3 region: CASSLLGDEQFF. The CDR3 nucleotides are TGCGCCAGCAGCCTCTTAGGGGATGAGCAGTTCTTC.

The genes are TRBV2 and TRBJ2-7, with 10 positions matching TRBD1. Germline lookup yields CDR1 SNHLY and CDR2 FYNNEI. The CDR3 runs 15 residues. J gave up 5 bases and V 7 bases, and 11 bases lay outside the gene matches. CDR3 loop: CASKGQGTRVNEQYF. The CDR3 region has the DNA TGTGCCAGCAAGGGACAGGGGACGAGGGTTAACGAGCAGTACTTC.

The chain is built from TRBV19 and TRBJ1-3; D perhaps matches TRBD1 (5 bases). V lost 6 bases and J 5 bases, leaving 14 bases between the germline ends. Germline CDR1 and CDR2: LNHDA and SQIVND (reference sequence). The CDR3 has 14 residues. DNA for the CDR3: TGTGCCAGTAGGGGGACTTACGGAAGAAACACCATATATTTT. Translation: CASRGTYGRNTIYF.

CDR3 DNA sequence: TGTGCCAGCAGCGTAGAAGGAGCGGGACGCTACGAGCAGTACTTC. Its translation is CASSVEGAGRYEQYF. The chain couples TRBV9 to TRBJ2-7, with 7 bases identical to TRBD2. The CDR3 totals 15 residues. Germline V gene data show CDR1 as SGDLS and CDR2 as YYNGEE. V lost 0 bases and J lost 3; bases outside the gene matches: 6. Variable domain in full (rest from reference TRBV9 and TRBJ2-7): DSGVTQTPKHLITATGQRVTLRCSPRSGDLSVYWYQQSLDQGLQFLIQYYNGEERAKGNILERFSAQQFPDLHSELNLSSLELGDSALYFCASSVEGAGRYEQYFGPGTRLTVT.

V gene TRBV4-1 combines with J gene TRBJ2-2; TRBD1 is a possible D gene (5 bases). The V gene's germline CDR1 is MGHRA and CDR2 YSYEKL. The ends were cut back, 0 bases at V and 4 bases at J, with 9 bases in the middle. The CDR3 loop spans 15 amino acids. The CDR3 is CASSQDVGVTGELFF. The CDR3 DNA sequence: TGCGCCAGCAGCCAAGATGTAGGGGTCACCGGGGAGCTGTTTTTT.

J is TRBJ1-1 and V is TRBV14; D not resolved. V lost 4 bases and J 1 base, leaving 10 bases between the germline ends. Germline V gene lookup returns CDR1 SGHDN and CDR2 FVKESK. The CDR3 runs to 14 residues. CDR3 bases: TGTGCCAGCAGCCTATATACCACGAACACTGAAGCTTTCTTT. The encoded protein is CASSLYTTNTEAFF.

The CDR3 loop is CASGRGGSTEAFF. The CDR3 DNA follows: TGCGCCAGCGGGAGGGGGGGGAGCACTGAAGCTTTCTTT. The gene calls are TRBV10-2 and TRBJ1-1; maybe TRBD1 (6 bases). The CDR3 covers 13 residues. Germline-derived CDR1 and CDR2 are WSHSY and SAAADI. Trimming left V 8 bases short and J 4 bases short, with 14 bases between.

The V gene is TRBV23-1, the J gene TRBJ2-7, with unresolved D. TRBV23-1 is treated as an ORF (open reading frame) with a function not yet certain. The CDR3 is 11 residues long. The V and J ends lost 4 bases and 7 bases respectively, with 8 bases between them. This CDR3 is CASSRDTEQYF. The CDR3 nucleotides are TGCGCCAGCAGTCGGGATACGGAGCAGTACTTC.

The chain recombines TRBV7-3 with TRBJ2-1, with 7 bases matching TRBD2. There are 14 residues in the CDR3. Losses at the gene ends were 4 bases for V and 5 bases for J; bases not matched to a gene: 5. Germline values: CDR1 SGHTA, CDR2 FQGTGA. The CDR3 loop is CASSSVAGNNEQFF. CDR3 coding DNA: TGTGCCAGCAGCTCCGTAGCGGGCAACAATGAGCAGTTCTTC.

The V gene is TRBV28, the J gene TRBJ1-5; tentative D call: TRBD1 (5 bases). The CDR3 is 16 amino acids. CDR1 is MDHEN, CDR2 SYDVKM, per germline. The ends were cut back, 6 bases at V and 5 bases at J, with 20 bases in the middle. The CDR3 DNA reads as TGTGCCAGCAGCCCCGCGATGGGGCTTCATTATCAGCCCCAGCATTTT. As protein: CASSPAMGLHYQPQHF. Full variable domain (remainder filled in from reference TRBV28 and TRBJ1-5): DVKVTQSSRYLVKRTGEKVFLECVQDMDHENMFWYRQDPGLGLRLIYFSYDVKMKEKGDIPEGYSVSREKKERFSLILESASTNQTSMYLCASSPAMGLHYQPQHFGDGTRLSIL.

CDR3 sequence (DNA): TGCGCCAGCAGCTTCCCGAGGGAAGCAGGGTTGAACACTGAAGCTTTCTTT. Protein sequence: CASSFPREAGLNTEAFF. The rearrangement joins TRBV5-1 to TRBJ1-1, with TRBD1 as a possible D gene (5 bases). V was clipped by 2 bases and J by 0 bases, with 17 bases between them. The CDR3 is 17 residues long. Germline-derived CDR1 and CDR2 are SGHRS and YFSETQ.

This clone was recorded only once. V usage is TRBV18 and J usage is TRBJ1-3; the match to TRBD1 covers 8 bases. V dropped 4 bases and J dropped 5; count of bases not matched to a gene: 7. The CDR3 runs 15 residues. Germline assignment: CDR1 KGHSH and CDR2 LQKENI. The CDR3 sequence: CASSRSGTGRNTIYF. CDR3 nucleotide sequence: TGTGCCAGCTCACGTTCCGGGACAGGTCGAAACACCATATATTTT.

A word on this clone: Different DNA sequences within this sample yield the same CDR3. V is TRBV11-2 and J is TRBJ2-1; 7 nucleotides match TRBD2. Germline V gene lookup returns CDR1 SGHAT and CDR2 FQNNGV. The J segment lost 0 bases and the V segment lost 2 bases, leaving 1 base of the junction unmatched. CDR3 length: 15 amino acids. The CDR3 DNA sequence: TGTGCCAGCAGCTTAAGCGGGACCTCCTACAATGAGCAGTTCTTC. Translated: CASSLSGTSYNEQFF.

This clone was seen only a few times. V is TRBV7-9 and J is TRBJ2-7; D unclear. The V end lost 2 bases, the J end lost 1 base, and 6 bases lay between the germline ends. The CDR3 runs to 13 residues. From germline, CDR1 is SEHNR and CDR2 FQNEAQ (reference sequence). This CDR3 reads CASSLLGSYEQYF. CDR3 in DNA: TGTGCCAGCAGCTTATTGGGGTCCTACGAGCAGTACTTC.

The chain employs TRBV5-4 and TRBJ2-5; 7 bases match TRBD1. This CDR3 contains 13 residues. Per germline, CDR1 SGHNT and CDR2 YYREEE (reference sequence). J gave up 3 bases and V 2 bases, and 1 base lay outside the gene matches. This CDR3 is CASSFGQEETQYF. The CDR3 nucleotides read TGTGCCAGCAGCTTTGGACAGGAAGAGACCCAGTACTTC.

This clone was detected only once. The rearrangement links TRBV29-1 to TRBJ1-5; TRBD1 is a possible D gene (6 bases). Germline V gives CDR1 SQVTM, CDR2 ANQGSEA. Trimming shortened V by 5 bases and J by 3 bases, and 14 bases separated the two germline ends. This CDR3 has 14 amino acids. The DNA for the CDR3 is TGCAGCGTTACAACCGGGACAAACAATCAGCCCCAGCATTTT. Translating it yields CSVTTGTNNQPQHF. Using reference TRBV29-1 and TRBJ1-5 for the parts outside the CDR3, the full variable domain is SAVISQKPSRDICQRGTSLTIQCQVDSQVTMMFWYRQQPGQSLTLIATANQGSEATYESGFVIDKFPISRPNLTFSTLTVSNMSPEDSSIYLCSVTTGTNNQPQHFGDGTRLSIL.